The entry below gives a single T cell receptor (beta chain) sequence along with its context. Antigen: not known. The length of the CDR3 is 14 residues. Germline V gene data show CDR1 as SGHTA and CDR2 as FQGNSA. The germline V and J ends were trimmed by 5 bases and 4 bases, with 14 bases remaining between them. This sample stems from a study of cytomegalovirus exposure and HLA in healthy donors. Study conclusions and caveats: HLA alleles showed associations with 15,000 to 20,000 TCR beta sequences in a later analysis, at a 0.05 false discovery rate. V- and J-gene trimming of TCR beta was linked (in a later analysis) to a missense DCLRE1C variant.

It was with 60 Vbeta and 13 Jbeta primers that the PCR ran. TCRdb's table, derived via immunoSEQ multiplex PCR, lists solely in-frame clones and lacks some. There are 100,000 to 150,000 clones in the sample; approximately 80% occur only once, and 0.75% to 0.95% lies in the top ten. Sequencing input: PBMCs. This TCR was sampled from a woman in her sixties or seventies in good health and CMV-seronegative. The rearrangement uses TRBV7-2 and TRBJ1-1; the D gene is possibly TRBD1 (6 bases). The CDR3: CASSGPQGITEAFF. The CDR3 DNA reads TGTGCCAGCAGCGGACCACAGGGTATCACTGAAGCTTTCTTT.